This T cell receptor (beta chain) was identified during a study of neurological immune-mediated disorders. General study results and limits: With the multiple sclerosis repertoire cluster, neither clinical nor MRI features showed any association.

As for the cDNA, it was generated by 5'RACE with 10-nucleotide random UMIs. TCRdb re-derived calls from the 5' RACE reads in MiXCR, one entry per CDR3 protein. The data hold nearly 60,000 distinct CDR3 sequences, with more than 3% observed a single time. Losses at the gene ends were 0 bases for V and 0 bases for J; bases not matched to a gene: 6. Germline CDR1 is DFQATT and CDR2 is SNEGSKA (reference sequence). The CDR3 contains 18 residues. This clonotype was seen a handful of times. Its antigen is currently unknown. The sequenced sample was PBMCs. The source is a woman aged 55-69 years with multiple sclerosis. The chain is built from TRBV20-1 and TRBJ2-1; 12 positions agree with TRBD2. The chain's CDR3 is CSARDWTSGESSYNEQFF. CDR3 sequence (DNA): TGCAGTGCTAGAGATTGGACTAGCGGGGAGAGCTCCTACAATGAGCAGTTCTTC.